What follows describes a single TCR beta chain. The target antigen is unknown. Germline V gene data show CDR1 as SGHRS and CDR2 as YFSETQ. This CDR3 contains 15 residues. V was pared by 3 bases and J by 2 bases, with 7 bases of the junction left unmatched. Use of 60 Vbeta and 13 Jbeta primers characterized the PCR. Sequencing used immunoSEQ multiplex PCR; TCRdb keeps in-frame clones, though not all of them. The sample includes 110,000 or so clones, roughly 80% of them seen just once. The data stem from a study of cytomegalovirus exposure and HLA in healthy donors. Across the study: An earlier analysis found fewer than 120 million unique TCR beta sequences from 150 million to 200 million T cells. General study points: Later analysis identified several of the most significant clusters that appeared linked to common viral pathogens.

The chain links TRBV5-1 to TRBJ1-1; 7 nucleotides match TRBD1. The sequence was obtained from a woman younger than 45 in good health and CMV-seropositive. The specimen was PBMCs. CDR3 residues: CASSWPGTANTEAFF. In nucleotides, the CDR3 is TGCGCCAGCAGCTGGCCCGGGACAGCAAACACTGAAGCTTTCTTT.